Presented here are 5 T cell receptor delta chains from one specimen sequenced in a study of γδ T cells in repeated Plasmodium falciparum infection. Gammadelta T cells were flow-sorted from PBMC into Vgamma9/Vdelta2+ and Vdelta2-negative populations for bulk analysis. TCRdb re-called the multiplex PCR reads using CATT. The sample has about 93,000 delta-chain clones; less than 1% are singletons. The sample comprised gamma-delta T cells from blood. The receptors stem from a pool of human donors (malaria-infected and uninfected, not separated).

This clone was counted many times. This DNA translates differently at residue 13 from the TCRdb protein, which is that of a much larger clone; a read error is likely, and the protein shown is the DNA's own translation. The chain uses TRDV2 and TRDJ1; 9 bases are a match to TRDD3. TCRdb is silent on the J gene; assignment here came from matching the DNA to germline. J lost 3 bases, V lost 2 bases, and 15 bases had no gene match. This CDR3 is 18 amino acids long. Germline lookup yields CDR1 GEAIGNYY and CDR2 EKD. The DNA of the CDR3 is TGTGCCTGTGACAGAGTACTGGGGGACCCCACTTACGCCGATAAACTCATCTTT. Translation: CACDRVLGDPTYADKLIF.

The gene calls are TRDV2 and TRDJ1; the D gene is possibly TRDD3 (5 bases). TCRdb carries no J gene annotation; the J gene was assigned here by matching the DNA with germline. Germline lookup yields CDR1 GEAIGNYY and CDR2 EKD. The germline V and J ends were trimmed by 4 bases and 5 bases, with 22 bases remaining between them. CDR3 length equals 16 residues. The DNA for the CDR3 is TGTGCCTGTGAAAACGGGGAGGTCAAGTACAAAGATAAACTCATCTTT. Residues: CACENGEVKYKDKLIF.

This clone was observed a handful of times. TCRdb records a much larger clone's protein for this DNA, with a difference at residue 14 that likely arises from a read error; the protein given is the translation of the DNA. The rearrangement joins TRDV2 to TRDJ1, with D possibly TRDD3 on 6 matching bases. TCRdb offers no J gene call, so here the DNA was matched to germline to obtain one. The CDR3 is 18 residues long. The V gene's germline CDR1 is GEAIGNYY and CDR2 EKD. The CDR3 coding sequence is TGTGCCTGTGACACCGTGGTGGGGATCATGAGTTACACCGAAAAACTCATCTTT. Its protein product is CACDTVVGIMSYTEKLIF.

With respect to this clone: Translating this DNA gives a protein that differs at residue 12 from the TCRdb one, which belongs to a much larger clone; a read error is likely, and the protein shown is this translation. CDR3 nucleotide sequence: TGTGCCTGTGACTCGCTAGAGGGGGGGCCCCCGTCCGGAACGACTGCTTTGAATAAACTCATCTTT. It translates to CACDSLEGGPPSGTTALNKLIF. The V gene is TRDV2, the J gene TRDJ1; a possible D gene is TRDD3 (5 bases). The J gene is absent in TCRdb and was assigned here via DNA matching to germline. There are 22 residues in the CDR3. V shed 3 bases and J shed 6 bases, with 40 bases lying between them. Germline CDR1 and CDR2: GEAIGNYY and EKD.

This clone was picked up many times. Other nucleotide sequences in the sample specify the same CDR3. The J gene has no call, while the V gene is TRDV3; the table assigns TRDD3, which was not confirmed against the DNA. The germline CDR1 and CDR2 sequences are TVYSNPD and GDNSRS (reference sequence). The CDR3 totals 29 residues. For the CDR3, the DNA is TGTGCCTTGTGGGAGCTTATAAGAAACTCTTTGGCAGTGGAACAACACTTGTTGTCACAGGTAAGTATCGGAAGAATACAACATTTC. Translated: CALWELIRNSLAVEQHLLSQVSIGRIQHF.